The present entry profiles one TCR beta chain with its context. V gave up 4 bases and J gave up 5 bases; unmatched junction bases: 9. The germline V gene encodes CDR1 SGHRS and CDR2 YFSETQ. This CDR3 has 15 residues. Method: immunoSEQ multiplex PCR; TCRdb's copy keeps in-frame clones and lacks some. Among under 55,000 clones listed, 70% to 90% were seen once. The data are from a study of T cell changes during pregnancy in multiple sclerosis. The specimen was peripheral blood, collected in the first trimester of pregnancy. The rearrangement joins TRBV5-1 to TRBJ2-1, with TRBD1 matching over 7 bases. This TCR derives from a female donor with multiple sclerosis, enrolled in a pregnancy study. The chain's CDR3 is CASSLGQSIHNEQFF. The CDR3 bases are TGCGCCAGCAGCCTGGGACAGTCCATCCACAATGAGCAGTTCTTC.